One sample yielded the 4 T cell receptor beta chains listed below, sequenced in a study of T cells of healthy individuals. TCRdb re-called the 5' RACE reads with MiXCR, one entry per CDR3 protein. This table holds about 53,000 distinct CDR3 sequences, roughly 14% found once. These receptors were obtained from a human donor in good health.

This clonotype came up many times. CDR3 in amino acids: CASSYVGGWQPQHF. The CDR3 DNA is TGTGCCAGCAGTTACGTAGGGGGTTGGCAGCCCCAGCATTTT. The chain is built from TRBV6-6 and TRBJ1-5; TRBD1 might be the D (6 bases). Germline loops: CDR1 MNHNY, CDR2 SVGAGI (reference sequence). The germline V and J ends were trimmed by 2 bases and 7 bases, with 12 bases remaining between them. The CDR3 totals 14 residues.

This sequence joins TRBV12-3 or TRBV12-4 and TRBJ2-7; D perhaps matches TRBD1 (6 bases). V gave up 5 bases and J gave up 2 bases, with 13 bases separating them. The CDR3 runs 14 residues. As DNA, the CDR3 is TGTGCCAGCAGTGCAGACAGGCCAGCCTACGAGCAGTACTTC. It yields the protein CASSADRPAYEQYF.

This clonotype was found many times. The chain joins TRBV29-1 to TRBJ2-1, with 7 bases fitting TRBD1. The ends lost 8 bases at V and 0 bases at J; junction bases unmatched: 7. The CDR3 sequence is 14 residues long. Germline V gene sequence: CDR1 SQVTM, CDR2 ANQGSEA. The CDR3, as DNA: TGCAGCTCGTGGACAGGAGCCTCCTACAATGAGCAGTTCTTC. This translates into CSSWTGASYNEQFF.

This sequence joins TRBV7-2 and TRBJ2-1, with TRBD1 identical over 7 bases. CDR1 is SGHTA, CDR2 FQGNSA, per germline. The junction had 5 bases not matched to a gene; V was cut back by 6 bases and J by 3 bases. CDR3 length: 14 residues. For the CDR3, the DNA is TGTGCCAGCAGTACGGGACAGTACTACAATGAGCAGTTCTTC. It translates to CASSTGQYYNEQFF.